The rows below give T cell receptor beta chains drawn from one sample of a study of CD8 T cells in ankylosing spondylitis. TCRdb re-called the 5' RACE reads with MiXCR, one entry per CDR3 protein. The sample holds some 250,000 distinct CDR3 sequences, approximately 24% seen once. The specimen was blood, either unsorted or a sorted T cell fraction (not recorded which). These receptors were collected from a male donor with ankylosing spondylitis or in good health (not recorded which). Each CDR3 is given with its conserved first and last residue. A D gene is named only where the DNA matches it firmly. Where a row states a size, it is once, few, many or the class of an expanded clone; other rows omit it.

cdr3_length | clone_size | j_call | d_call | v_call | cdr3_nt | cdr3_aa
16 | - | TRBJ2-6 | - | TRBV10-3 | TGTGCCATCGGTGGGGGATCTAGCTCTGGGGCCAACGTCCTGACTTTC | CAIGGGSSSGANVLTF
14 | - | TRBJ2-2 | TRBD1 | TRBV12-3/TRBV12-4 | TGTGCCAGCAGGGGGACAGGGGACACCGGGGAGCTGTTTTTT | CASRGTGDTGELFF
12 | many | TRBJ2-5 | - | TRBV29-1 | TGCAGCGTGCACCGGGACATGGCGTCCCAGTACTTC | CSVHRDMASQYF
18 | few | TRBJ2-5 | TRBD2 | TRBV6-5 | TGTGCCAGCAGTTACTCGGCTAGCGGGGGTCTGGGCTGGGAGACCCAGTACTTC | CASSYSASGGLGWETQYF
17 | few | TRBJ2-4 | - | TRBV15 | TGTGCCACCAGCAGAGCAGAAGGGCTTTTAGCCAAAAACATTCAGTACTTC | CATSRAEGLLAKNIQYF
12 | - | TRBJ2-7 | TRBD1 | TRBV20-1 | TGCAGTGGAGAGGACAGGGGGCGGGAGCAGTACTTC | CSGEDRGREQYF
16 | few | TRBJ2-7 | TRBD2 | TRBV7-6 | TGTGCCAGCAGCCCCCGGGGGGGCCAAAGCTCCTACGAGCAGTACTTC | CASSPRGGQSSYEQYF
16 | many | TRBJ2-5 | TRBD2 | TRBV12-3/TRBV12-4 | TGTGCCAGCAGCGTAGGGTACGGGACTAGTCAAGAGACCCAGTACTTC | CASSVGYGTSQETQYF
12 | few | TRBJ2-6 | - | TRBV29-1 | TGCAGCGTTTCCCCTGGGGCCAACGTCCTGACTTTC | CSVSPGANVLTF
10 | - | TRBJ2-3 | - | TRBV10-3 | TGTGCCGCCCAGGGAGATACGCAGTATTTT | CAAQGDTQYF
16 | few | TRBJ2-1 | - | TRBV29-1 | TGCAGCGTTGAGGGAGGTGCGTGGGTGGGCTACAATGAGCAGTTCTTC | CSVEGGAWVGYNEQFF
11 | - | TRBJ1-2 | - | TRBV5-1 | TGCGCCAGCAGACGGGGGGAAGGCTACACCTTC | CASRRGEGYTF
15 | - | TRBJ1-1 | TRBD1 | TRBV20-1 | TGCAGTGCTAGAGATCAGGGGGGGCCAGAGACTGAAGCTTTCTTT | CSARDQGGPETEAFF
14 | - | TRBJ2-5 | TRBD2 | TRBV20-1 | TGCAGTGCTACCCGACTAGCGGGACAAGAGACCCAGTACTTC | CSATRLAGQETQYF
14 | - | TRBJ2-7 | - | TRBV15 | TGTGCCACCAGCAGAGGGGAAGTCTCCTACGAGCAGTACTTC | CATSRGEVSYEQYF
12 | many | TRBJ2-1 | - | TRBV10-2 | TGCGCCAGCAGTGAGTCGCGGGAAGAGCAGTTCTTC | CASSESREEQFF
15 | many | TRBJ1-6 | - | TRBV12-3/TRBV12-4 | TGTGCCAGCAGTCGCCAGCGTGGTGGTTCTTCACCCCTCCACTTT | CASSRQRGGSSPLHF
15 | - | TRBJ2-7 | TRBD2 | TRBV4-2 | TGTGCCAGCAGCCAAGAGGCGGGGGGGACCTACGAGCAGTACTTC | CASSQEAGGTYEQYF
11 | once | TRBJ2-7 | TRBD1 | TRBV28 | TGTGCCAGCGAGGACAGGGTCGAGCAGTACTTC | CASEDRVEQYF
16 | many | TRBJ1-2 | TRBD1 | TRBV11-2 | TGTGCCAGCAGCGCCGAGGGACAGGGTGGATACTATGGCTACACCTTC | CASSAEGQGGYYGYTF
12 | - | TRBJ2-4 | - | TRBV27 | TGTGCCAGCAGTCCGGACGGCGAAATTCAGTACTTC | CASSPDGEIQYF
17 | few | TRBJ2-7 | - | TRBV12-3/TRBV12-4 | TGTGCCAGCAGACCCCTTCGACGGTCCTCAGAGCCATACGAGCAGTACTTC | CASRPLRRSSEPYEQYF
15 | few | TRBJ1-1 | - | TRBV12-3/TRBV12-4 | TGTGCCAGCAGTTCGTTTGGGTCGAGGAACACTGAAGCTTTCTTT | CASSSFGSRNTEAFF
12 | - | TRBJ1-4 | - | TRBV12-3/TRBV12-4 | TGTGCCAGCAGTTTAGACCGGGCAGAACTGTTTTTT | CASSLDRAELFF
15 | many | TRBJ2-5 | TRBD2 | TRBV3-1 | TGTGCCAGCAGCTGGACTAGCGGGGGTCAAGAGACCCAGTACTTC | CASSWTSGGQETQYF
14 | - | TRBJ2-2 | - | TRBV25-1 | TGTGCCAGCAGTGTTGGGGGGCTCAGGGGGGAGCTGTTTTTT | CASSVGGLRGELFF
16 | many | TRBJ1-5 | TRBD1 | TRBV20-1 | TGCAGTGCTAGAAAGGGTGGGACAGGGTACGATCAGCCCCAGCATTTT | CSARKGGTGYDQPQHF
14 | many | TRBJ2-3 | TRBD2 | TRBV12-3/TRBV12-4 | TGTGCCAGCAAAGCGGGGCATAGCACAGATACGCAGTATTTT | CASKAGHSTDTQYF
13 | - | TRBJ1-2 | - | TRBV19 | TGTGCCAGTAGCGCGGGGTCCGACTATGGCTACACCTTC | CASSAGSDYGYTF
13 | few | TRBJ1-6 | - | TRBV7-3 | TGTGCCAGCAGCCGGGGGGGTAATTCACCCCTCCACTTT | CASSRGGNSPLHF
15 | many | TRBJ1-6 | TRBD1 | TRBV10-2 | TGCGCCAGCAGGACAGGGGTTGATTATAATTCACCCCTCCACTTT | CASRTGVDYNSPLHF
14 | many | TRBJ2-2 | TRBD1 | TRBV29-1 | TGCAGCGTGGGGGACAGGGGGAACACCGGGGAGCTGTTTTTT | CSVGDRGNTGELFF
13 | - | TRBJ2-5 | TRBD1 | TRBV12-3/TRBV12-4 | TGTGCCAGCGCCAAGGGGGCACCAGAGACCCAGTACTTC | CASAKGAPETQYF
17 | - | TRBJ2-6 | TRBD1 | TRBV12-3/TRBV12-4 | TGTGCCAGCAGTTCCGGACAGGGGGCGACTGGGGCCAACGTCCTGACTTTC | CASSSGQGATGANVLTF
14 | few | TRBJ1-6 | - | TRBV20-1 | TGCAGTGCTAGAAGTACGGCCTATAATTCACCCCTCCACTTT | CSARSTAYNSPLHF
15 | many | TRBJ2-2 | - | TRBV9 | TGTGCCAGCAGGACGGGGACTCTGAACACCGGGGAGCTGTTTTTT | CASRTGTLNTGELFF
14 | many | TRBJ2-7 | - | TRBV24-1 | TGTGCCACCAGTGATTTCCCCGTAAGCGAGAAGCAGTACTTC | CATSDFPVSEKQYF
16 | - | TRBJ2-3 | TRBD2 | TRBV11-2 | TGTGCCAGCAGCACCGACCTAGCGGGGCTCACAGATACGCAGTATTTT | CASSTDLAGLTDTQYF
14 | few | TRBJ2-5 | - | TRBV10-1 | TGCGCCAGCAGTGCCAGTACAGGGACGGAGACCCAGTACTTC | CASSASTGTETQYF
16 | many | TRBJ2-1 | - | TRBV10-3 | TGTGCCATCAGTGAGTCGAAGCAACGCCTCTACAATGAGCAGTTCTTC | CAISESKQRLYNEQFF
15 | few | TRBJ2-2 | - | TRBV5-1 | TGCGCCAGCAGCTTGTCGATGGCTGCCACCGGGGAGCTGTTTTTT | CASSLSMAATGELFF
12 | - | TRBJ2-3 | - | TRBV20-1 | TGCAGTGTTGCACCCGGACCGACGGGTCCGTATTTT | CSVAPGPTGPYF
16 | - | TRBJ2-7 | TRBD2 | TRBV25-1 | TGTGCCAGCAGTGATCGACTAGCGGGACCTTCCTACGAGCAGTACTTC | CASSDRLAGPSYEQYF
14 | few | TRBJ1-4 | TRBD1 | TRBV12-3/TRBV12-4 | TGTGCCAGCAGTTCGACAGGGTTTGGCGAAAAACTGTTTTTT | CASSSTGFGEKLFF
14 | - | TRBJ2-3 | TRBD2 | TRBV20-1 | TGCAGTGCGGACGCGGGGGGCCCCCCAGATACGCAGTATTTT | CSADAGGPPDTQYF